The 8 T cell receptor beta chains below come from one sample, sequenced in a study of CD8+CD57+ T cells in acquired aplastic anemia. The study profiled TCR beta VDJ and CDR3 using genomic DNA as template. TCRdb re-called the reads with MiXCR, one entry per CDR3 protein. The sample comprises a few hundred thousand distinct CDR3 sequences, almost 35% of which are singletons, and roughly 1.1% rests with the top ten. Sample: sorted CD4+, CD8+, or CD8+CD57+ T cells (not recorded which) from PBMCs. The receptors stem from a human donor in good health, serving as a control.

This clonotype was counted at least ten times. This rearrangement joins TRBV9 to TRBJ1-2; D is uncertain. The V end was cut by 4 bases, the J end by 7 bases, with 14 bases between. CDR1 SGDLS and CDR2 YYNGEE come from the germline V gene. The CDR3 has 13 amino acids. CDR3 in DNA: TGTGCCAGCAGCCCCGAGAGCTCCACTGGCTACACCTTC. Translation gives CASSPESSTGYTF. Full variable domain (missing parts from reference TRBV9 and TRBJ1-2): DSGVTQTPKHLITATGQRVTLRCSPRSGDLSVYWYQQSLDQGLQFLIQYYNGEERAKGNILERFSAQQFPDLHSELNLSSLELGDSALYFCASSPESSTGYTFGSGTRLTVV.

In its sample, this clonotype was seen a few times. The rearrangement links TRBV19 to TRBJ1-1; no clear D. The CDR3 contains 12 residues. Germline V gene lookup returns CDR1 LNHDA and CDR2 SQIVND (reference sequence). Trimming left V 8 bases short and J 1 base short, with 8 bases between. The CDR3 nucleotides are TGTGCCAGTTCCCCGGGGAACACTGAAGCTTTCTTT. Amino acids: CASSPGNTEAFF.

This clonotype appeared many times. The chain carries TRBV7-9 and TRBJ1-1; D gene ambiguous. In germline, CDR1 is SEHNR, CDR2 FQNEAQ (reference sequence). Trimming shortened V by 5 bases and J by 0 bases, and 13 bases separated the two germline ends. The CDR3 runs 15 residues. The CDR3 nucleotides are TGTGCCAGCAGCACCCGCACTGGGGTGAACACTGAAGCTTTCTTT. Residues: CASSTRTGVNTEAFF.

This clonotype has just a few counts. The V and J genes are TRBV12-3 or TRBV12-4 and TRBJ1-1; a weak D match, TRBD1 (5 bases). CDR3 length equals 14 residues. V lost 3 bases to trimming and J lost 1 base, with 9 bases between them. This CDR3 reads CASSFLQGNTEAFF. CDR3 coding DNA: TGTGCCAGCAGTTTTCTCCAGGGGAACACTGAAGCTTTCTTT.

This clonotype showed up many times. V gene TRBV7-8 combines with J gene TRBJ1-5; D gene unclear. With 5 bases removed from V and 6 bases from J, the gap between germline ends came to 14 bases. The germline gives CDR1 SGHVS, CDR2 FQNEAQ. The CDR3 runs 14 residues. The CDR3 region is CASSPGPGSQPQHF. The CDR3 bases are TGTGCCAGCAGCCCTGGGCCCGGCAGTCAGCCCCAGCATTTT.

CDR3 in amino acids: CASSQDGISLKETQYF. The CDR3 region has the DNA TGCGCCAGCAGCCAAGATGGAATATCCCTTAAAGAGACCCAGTACTTC. The V gene is TRBV4-1, the J gene TRBJ2-5; no clear D. The CDR3 length is 16 residues. The V and J ends lost 0 bases and 3 bases respectively, with 14 bases between them. Per the germline V gene, CDR1 is MGHRA and CDR2 is YSYEKL.

The count of this clonotype is one. The J gene is TRBJ1-1, the V gene TRBV2; D remains unclear. CDR3 length equals 11 residues. V was clipped by 6 bases and J by 8 bases, with 10 bases between them. Germline assignment: CDR1 SNHLY and CDR2 FYNNEI. The CDR3 DNA reads TGTGCCAGCAGGAAGGAGGTAGAAGCTTTCTTT. It encodes CASRKEVEAFF.

Points on this clonotype: Since a much larger clone is just one base distant, this may be a read error. This chain links TRBV24-1 with TRBJ1-3; D is unresolved. The CDR3 loop spans 16 amino acids. The germline V gene has CDR1 KGHDR and CDR2 SFDVKD. V gave up 4 bases and J gave up 2 bases, with 14 bases separating them. CDR3 nucleotides: TGTGCCACCAGTGAGTTGCCCCGAGACCCTGGAAACACCATATATTTT. It translates to CATSELPRDPGNTIYF.